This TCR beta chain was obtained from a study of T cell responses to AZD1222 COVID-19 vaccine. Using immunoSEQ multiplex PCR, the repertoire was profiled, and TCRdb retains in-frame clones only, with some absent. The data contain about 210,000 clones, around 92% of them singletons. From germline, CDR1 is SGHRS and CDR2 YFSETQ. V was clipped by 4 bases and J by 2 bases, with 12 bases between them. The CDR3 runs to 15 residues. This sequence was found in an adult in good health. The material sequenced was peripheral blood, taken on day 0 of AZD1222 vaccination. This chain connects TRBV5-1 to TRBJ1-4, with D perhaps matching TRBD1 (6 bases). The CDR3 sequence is CASSEQGITNEKLFF. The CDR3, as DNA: TGCGCCAGCAGCGAACAGGGAATTACTAATGAAAAACTGTTTTTT. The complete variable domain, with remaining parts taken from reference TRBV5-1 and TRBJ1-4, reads KAGVTQTPRYLIKTRGQQVTLSCSPISGHRSVSWYQQTPGQGLQFLFEYFSETQRNKGNFPGRFSGRQFSNSRSEMNVSTLELGDSALYLCASSEQGITNEKLFFGSGTQLSVL.